Listed below are T cell receptor beta chains from one sample, sequenced in a study of regulatory T cells in long-lasting Graves disease. MiXCR, applied by TCRdb to the multiplex PCR reads, yields one record per CDR3 protein. Of hundreds of thousands of distinct CDR3 sequences in the sample, roughly 15% were seen once. This same sample was also taken into another study, of T cells in Graves' hyperthyroidism and ophthalmopathy.

The specimen comprised peripheral blood mononuclear cells (PBMCs), sampled at new diagnosis, from a patient treated with antithyroid drugs. All receptors come from a man younger than 30 with Graves disease. Both conserved end residues are part of each CDR3. A D gene is named only where the DNA matches it firmly. Rows may omit the clone size; those that give it use once, few, many or a size class.

>.|many|TRBJ1-1|TRBV29-1
CSAALLGTHNTEAFF
TGCAGCGCCGCCCTTCTAGGGACTCATAACACTGAAGCTTTCTTT
>TRBD1|many|TRBJ1-4|TRBV2
CASRDDRGGEKLFF
TGTGCCAGCAGAGACGACAGGGGCGGAGAAAAACTGTTTTTT
>TRBD1|few|TRBJ1-6|TRBV6-1
CASRTGQPNSPLHF
TGTGCCAGCCGGACGGGACAGCCGAATTCACCCCTCCACTTT
>.|.|TRBJ2-7|TRBV27
CASSLWSGYYEQYF
TGTGCCAGCAGTTTATGGTCAGGGTACTACGAGCAGTACTTC
>.|few|TRBJ1-1|TRBV10-1
CASSEQQGNTEAFF
TGCGCCAGCAGTGAGCAACAGGGGAACACTGAAGCTTTCTTT
>.|.|TRBJ2-2|TRBV7-2
CASSLMSVWGNTGELFF
TGTGCCAGCAGCTTAATGAGCGTGTGGGGGAACACCGGGGAGCTGTTTTTT
>TRBD2|.|TRBJ2-3|TRBV5-4
CASSPGGALTDTQYF
TGTGCCAGCAGCCCGGGGGGAGCTCTTACAGATACGCAGTATTTT
>.|.|TRBJ2-7|TRBV18
CASSSDLQTLGQYF
TGTGCCAGCTCATCCGACTTACAGACCCTTGGGCAGTACTTC
>.|.|TRBJ2-2|TRBV5-1
CASSLALGGELFF
TGCGCCAGCAGCTTGGCGCTGGGCGGGGAGCTGTTTTTT
>.|.|TRBJ2-7|TRBV20-1
CSARGAGSTHEQYF
TGCAGTGCTAGGGGTGCAGGGAGTACCCACGAGCAGTACTTC
>.|many|TRBJ2-2|TRBV28
CASSLTRAPGELFF
TGTGCCAGCAGTTTAACCAGGGCCCCCGGGGAGCTGTTTTTT
>TRBD2|few|TRBJ2-1|TRBV10-3
CAISADLAGSYNEQFF
TGTGCCATCAGTGCAGACTTAGCGGGCTCCTACAATGAGCAGTTCTTC
>.|.|TRBJ1-3|TRBV2
CASSRDGEAGGSGNTIYF
TGTGCCAGCAGCCGGGACGGTGAAGCTGGGGGATCTGGAAACACCATATATTTT
>.|many|TRBJ2-2|TRBV12-3/TRBV12-4
CASTTFGELFF
TGTGCCAGCACCACTTTTGGGGAGCTGTTTTTT
>.|many|TRBJ2-7|TRBV6-5
CASSYSDEQYF
TGTGCCAGCAGTTACTCCGACGAGCAGTACTTC
>.|many|TRBJ1-1|TRBV20-1
CSARDLTKEAFF
TGCAGTGCTAGAGATCTGACCAAAGAAGCTTTCTTT
>TRBD2|few|TRBJ2-2|TRBV6-1
CASGTSAFSGELFF
TGTGCCAGCGGGACTAGCGCTTTTTCCGGGGAGCTGTTTTTT
>.|few|TRBJ1-1|TRBV7-9
CASSREGNTEAFF
TGTGCCAGCAGCCGTGAGGGGAACACTGAAGCTTTCTTT
>.|many|TRBJ2-6|TRBV12-3/TRBV12-4
CASKQSSGANVLTF
TGTGCCAGTAAACAGAGCTCTGGGGCCAACGTCCTGACTTTC
>.|few|TRBJ2-2|TRBV11-3
CASSPVYPGELFF
TGTGCCAGCAGTCCCGTTTACCCCGGGGAGCTGTTTTTT
>TRBD2|many|TRBJ2-1|TRBV20-1
CSARGLAGGNEQFF
TGCAGTGCTAGGGGACTAGCGGGAGGGAATGAGCAGTTCTTC
>.|many|TRBJ2-3|TRBV2
CASTPVRPLGGTDTQYF
TGTGCCAGCACCCCCGTCCGGCCCCTCGGTGGCACAGATACGCAGTATTTT
>.|few|TRBJ2-1|TRBV11-2
CASSLDAPLYNEQFF
TGTGCCAGCAGCTTGGATGCTCCCCTGTACAATGAGCAGTTCTTC
>TRBD2|many|TRBJ2-7|TRBV27
CASRKREGFVEQYF
TGTGCCAGCAGGAAGCGGGAGGGATTCGTCGAGCAGTACTTC
>.|few|TRBJ1-5|TRBV10-3
CAIGEIRSQPQHF
TGTGCCATCGGGGAAATTCGCAGTCAGCCCCAGCATTTT
>.|many|TRBJ2-6|TRBV5-1
CASSLEPSQKQPGANVLTF
TGCGCCAGCAGCTTGGAGCCCTCACAAAAGCAACCCGGGGCCAACGTCCTGACTTTC
>.|few|TRBJ1-2|TRBV20-1
CSAAGNYGYTF
TGCAGTGCTGCAGGAAACTATGGCTACACCTTC
>TRBD2|many|TRBJ2-1|TRBV28
CASSSNSGSNEQFF
TGTGCCAGCAGTTCGAATAGCGGGAGCAATGAGCAGTTCTTC
>.|.|TRBJ1-1|TRBV7-2
CASSLEGSWGNTEAFF
TGTGCCAGCAGCTTGGAGGGCAGCTGGGGGAACACTGAAGCTTTCTTT
>.|many|TRBJ1-5|TRBV28
CASTDHHRGSNQPQHF
TGTGCCAGCACCGACCACCACCGGGGTAGCAATCAGCCCCAGCATTTT
>TRBD1|once|TRBJ2-7|TRBV11-1
CASSRDRGFPYEQYF
TGTGCCAGCAGCCGAGACAGGGGATTTCCCTACGAGCAGTACTTC
>.|.|TRBJ1-5|TRBV28
CASSLRVQPQHF
TGTGCCAGCAGTTTACGGGTGCAGCCCCAGCATTTT
>TRBD1|.|TRBJ1-2|TRBV28
CACSNGGGQANYGYTF
TGTGCCTGCAGTAATGGGGGGGGACAGGCTAACTATGGCTACACCTTC
>TRBD2|many|TRBJ2-1|TRBV7-9
CASSLGLMGLAGGGNEQFF
TGTGCCAGCAGCTTAGGCTTAATGGGACTAGCGGGAGGAGGCAATGAGCAGTTCTTC
>.|many|TRBJ2-1|TRBV27
CASSALVGRDFPYNEQFF
TGTGCCAGCAGCGCCTTGGTCGGACGGGACTTCCCTTACAATGAGCAGTTCTTC
>TRBD1|many|TRBJ2-7|TRBV7-9
CATHRDRAYEQYF
TGTGCCACCCACCGGGACAGAGCCTACGAGCAGTACTTC
>.|many|TRBJ2-2|TRBV3-1
CASSLGGARTGELFF
TGTGCCAGCAGCCTCGGTGGGGCGCGTACCGGGGAGCTGTTTTTT
>.|.|TRBJ2-5|TRBV3-1
CASSQARSETQYF
TGTGCCAGCAGCCAAGCACGGTCAGAGACCCAGTACTTC
>.|many|TRBJ2-7|TRBV6-1
CASTPVRRADEQYF
TGTGCCAGCACCCCCGTGAGGCGGGCGGACGAGCAGTACTTC
>TRBD2|many|TRBJ2-7|TRBV20-1
CSARDWTSSSSYEQYF
TGCAGTGCTAGAGATTGGACTAGCTCAAGCTCCTACGAGCAGTACTTC
>TRBD2|few|TRBJ2-3|TRBV7-7
CASSQLTSGSGDTQYF
TGTGCTAGCAGCCAACTGACTAGCGGGAGTGGAGATACGCAGTATTTT
>TRBD2|many|TRBJ2-3|TRBV7-6
CASSASGSVADTQYF
TGTGCCAGCAGCGCCAGCGGGAGTGTTGCAGATACGCAGTATTTT
>.|.|TRBJ2-7|TRBV3-1
CASSQGEGGEQYF
TGTGCCAGCAGCCAAGGGGAAGGAGGCGAGCAGTACTTC
>TRBD2|many|TRBJ2-7|TRBV12-3/TRBV12-4
CASRGSGNSYEQYF
TGTGCCAGCAGGGGGAGCGGGAACTCCTACGAGCAGTACTTC
>.|few|TRBJ2-7|TRBV20-1
CSARDPRLDTYEQYF
TGCAGTGCTAGAGACCCCCGCTTAGACACCTACGAGCAGTACTTC
>.|many|TRBJ2-7|TRBV7-2
CASSLVGDSSYEQYF
TGTGCCAGCAGCTTAGTCGGAGATAGCTCCTACGAGCAGTACTTC
>TRBD1|many|TRBJ1-1|TRBV20-1
CSAPGTGDKNTEAFF
TGCAGTGCTCCCGGGACAGGGGACAAGAACACTGAAGCTTTCTTT
>.|few|TRBJ1-2|TRBV25-1
CASRGTQPAGYGYTF
TGTGCCAGCAGGGGGACTCAGCCTGCTGGCTATGGCTACACCTTC
>.|many|TRBJ2-5|TRBV30
CAWSVLGETQYF
TGTGCCTGGAGTGTGTTGGGTGAGACCCAGTACTTC
>TRBD2|few|TRBJ2-5|TRBV7-3
CASSLRSGRAGETQYF
TGTGCCAGCAGCTTACGTAGCGGGAGGGCGGGGGAGACCCAGTACTTC
>.|many|TRBJ1-1|TRBV3-1
CASSQDKAEAFF
TGTGCCAGCAGCCAAGATAAGGCTGAAGCTTTCTTT
>TRBD2|many|TRBJ2-2|TRBV6-2/TRBV6-3
CASRLQGGAGELFF
TGTGCCAGCAGACTGCAGGGAGGGGCCGGGGAGCTGTTTTTT
>.|.|TRBJ1-1|TRBV6-1
CASIGLEAFF
TGTGCCAGCATAGGACTTGAAGCTTTCTTT
>.|.|TRBJ1-4|TRBV29-1
CSASSGYPNEKLFF
TGCAGCGCCTCCTCAGGGTATCCTAATGAAAAACTGTTTTTT
>TRBD2|few|TRBJ2-2|TRBV9
CASSGTSGSHIGELFF
TGTGCCAGCAGCGGGACTAGCGGGAGTCATATCGGGGAGCTGTTTTTT
>.|many|TRBJ1-4|TRBV5-1
CASSLVQGSTNEKLFF
TGCGCCAGCAGCTTGGTTCAGGGATCAACTAATGAAAAACTGTTTTTT
>TRBD1|.|TRBJ2-4|TRBV29-1
CSVEFQGARHF
TGCAGCGTTGAATTCCAGGGGGCTCGTCACTTC
>TRBD1|.|TRBJ2-1|TRBV29-1
CSVVGTAYNEQFF
TGCAGCGTTGTCGGGACAGCCTACAATGAGCAGTTCTTC
>TRBD1|.|TRBJ1-4|TRBV27
CASSYRTGPNEKLFF
TGTGCCAGCAGTTACCGGACAGGCCCAAATGAAAAACTGTTTTTT